The 20 T cell receptor beta chains below were found in one sample sequenced in a study of identical twins. One entry per CDR3 protein, called by TCRdb with MiXCR from the 5' RACE reads. Found here are approximately 590,000 distinct CDR3 sequences, around 9.6% of them singletons; the top ten hold around 3%. These data were also reused for a study on yellow fever vaccine responses in identical twins.

The sequencing sample was made of PBMCs. Receptors originate from a woman between 18 and 29 years old in good health.

CDR3 DNA: TGTGCCAGCAGCGTAGTGAGCGGGGGGCAGTACAATGAGCAGTTCTTC. It translates to CASSVVSGGQYNEQFF. This chain links TRBV9 with TRBJ2-1, with TRBD2 matching 9 bases. The V and J ends lost 0 bases and 4 bases, in that order; junction bases with no gene match: 5. CDR1 and CDR2 from the germline V gene are SGDLS and YYNGEE. The CDR3 contains 16 residues.

V gene TRBV5-1 combines with J gene TRBJ2-3; D remains ambiguous. V lost 6 bases, J lost 4 bases, and 0 bases lay in between. Germline-derived CDR1 and CDR2 are SGHRS and YFSETQ. This CDR3 contains 9 residues. The chain's CDR3 is CASTDTQYF. The CDR3 coding sequence is TGCGCCAGCACAGATACGCAGTATTTT.

This clonotype was counted a few times. The V gene is TRBV21-1, the J gene TRBJ2-1; the D call in the table, TRBD2, was not verified against the DNA. TRBV21-1 is listed as a pseudogene. The CDR3 contains 19 residues. The DNA for the CDR3 is TGTGCCAGCAGCAAAGTTAGGGACGAGCGGGAGACTTCGTACAATGAGCAGTTCTTC. Protein sequence: CASSKVRDERETSYNEQFF.

Ten or more counts support this clonotype. The J gene is TRBJ2-1, the V gene TRBV20-1; 7 positions match TRBD2. Germline V gene lookup returns CDR1 DFQATT and CDR2 SNEGSKA (reference sequence). V trimming: 0 bases; J trimming: 3 bases; junction bases outside the gene matches: 5. The CDR3 sequence is 15 residues long. The CDR3 loop is CSARDPAGIYNEQFF. For the CDR3, the DNA is TGCAGTGCTAGAGATCCAGCGGGGATCTACAATGAGCAGTTCTTC.

J is TRBJ2-5 and V is TRBV14; D gene ambiguous. The V gene lost 4 bases and the J gene lost 4 bases, with 13 bases spanning the gap. Per the germline V gene, CDR1 is SGHDN and CDR2 is FVKESK. The length of the CDR3 is 14 residues. As DNA, the CDR3 is TGTGCCAGCAGCCTTCTCCCGAGTTCAGAGACCCAGTACTTC. This sequence encodes CASSLLPSSETQYF.

The chain recombines TRBV12-3 or TRBV12-4 with TRBJ2-7; 8 bases are shared with TRBD1. CDR3 length equals 13 residues. V was clipped by 7 bases and J by 7 bases; unmatched bases: 9. CDR3 coding DNA: TGTGCCAGCACCTACGACAGGGGAGGTGAGCAGTACTTC. It encodes CASTYDRGGEQYF.

The rearrangement links TRBV5-6 to TRBJ2-2; 8 bases are shared with TRBD2. Germline V gives CDR1 SGHDT, CDR2 YYEEEE. The ends lost 1 base at V and 6 bases at J; junction bases unmatched: 11. CDR3 length equals 17 residues. The CDR3 region has the DNA TGTGCCAGCAGCTTGAGGACCTCTGGACTAGCTCCCGGGGAGCTGTTTTTT. The encoded protein is CASSLRTSGLAPGELFF.

The gene calls are TRBV7-2 and TRBJ2-7, with D possibly being TRBD2 (6 bases). Germline V CDR1 and CDR2: SGHTA, FQGNSA. V lost 4 bases and J 0 bases, leaving 13 bases between the germline ends. The CDR3 loop spans 15 amino acids. The chain's CDR3 is CASSWRGPSSYEQYF. The CDR3 nucleotides read TGTGCCAGCAGCTGGAGGGGACCAAGCTCCTACGAGCAGTACTTC.

The chain has TRBV9 and TRBJ2-7; TRBD1 matches 8 bases. The CDR3 runs to 15 residues. The V gene end was trimmed by 1 base and the J gene end by 5 bases; junction bases not matched to a gene: 8. From germline, CDR1 is SGDLS and CDR2 YYNGEE. The CDR3 sequence is CASSVTGTGPNEQYF. The CDR3 DNA sequence: TGTGCCAGCAGCGTAACCGGGACAGGACCTAACGAGCAGTACTTC. Variable domain in full (rest from reference TRBV9 and TRBJ2-7): DSGVTQTPKHLITATGQRVTLRCSPRSGDLSVYWYQQSLDQGLQFLIQYYNGEERAKGNILERFSAQQFPDLHSELNLSSLELGDSALYFCASSVTGTGPNEQYFGPGTRLTVT.

This clonotype was detected a few times. The chain has TRBV6-5 and TRBJ2-7, with D maybe TRBD2 (5 bases). Per the germline V gene, CDR1 is MNHEY and CDR2 is SVGAGI. The CDR3 runs 16 residues. V was clipped by 2 bases and J by 0 bases, with 14 bases between them. The DNA for the CDR3 is TGTGCCAGCAGTTACGGCAGACTGGGGAGCTCCTACGAGCAGTACTTC. Translation gives CASSYGRLGSSYEQYF.

The rearrangement uses TRBV19 and TRBJ2-3; maybe TRBD1 (5 bases). Germline V gene lookup returns CDR1 LNHDA and CDR2 SQIVND (reference sequence). The V gene lost 6 bases and the J gene lost 1 base, with 17 bases spanning the gap. The CDR3 spans 16 residues. The DNA for the CDR3 is TGTGCCAGTAGATCCCCGGGCAGGGTAGGCACAGATACGCAGTATTTT. Protein product: CASRSPGRVGTDTQYF.

This clonotype has a handful of counts. The chain recombines TRBV20-1 with TRBJ2-1; 7 bases align to TRBD1. The V gene end was trimmed by 1 base and the J gene end by 3 bases; junction bases not matched to a gene: 3. This CDR3 contains 14 residues. The germline V gene encodes CDR1 DFQATT and CDR2 SNEGSKA (reference sequence). CDR3 amino acids: CSARVNRGYNEQFF. In DNA form, the CDR3 reads TGCAGTGCTAGAGTTAACAGGGGCTACAATGAGCAGTTCTTC.

The chain uses TRBV11-1 and TRBJ2-2; D call uncertain. Germline assignment: CDR1 SGHAT and CDR2 FQDESV (reference sequence). V dropped 2 bases and J dropped 6 bases, with 13 bases sitting between them. The CDR3 has 15 amino acids. CDR3 DNA sequence: TGTGCCAGCAGCTTATTAACCGGTTCGGCCGGGGAGCTGTTTTTT. Translated, it gives CASSLLTGSAGELFF.

This clonotype was counted a few times. J is TRBJ1-2 and V is TRBV16; D perhaps matches TRBD1 (5 bases). CDR1 and CDR2 (germline): KGHSY, FQNENV. The CDR3 runs to 17 residues. Trimming took 0 bases from V and 0 from J, leaving 14 bases between them. CDR3 bases: TGTGCCAGCAGCCAATCCCTCGGGGGGACGCCTAACTATGGCTACACCTTC. The encoded protein is CASSQSLGGTPNYGYTF.

This clonotype has a count of ten or more. The rearrangement uses TRBV20-1 and TRBJ1-5, with TRBD1 as a possible D gene (6 bases). Germline V gene lookup returns CDR1 DFQATT and CDR2 SNEGSKA (reference sequence). The V gene lost 0 bases and the J gene lost 0 bases, with 15 bases spanning the gap. The CDR3 loop spans 17 amino acids. The DNA of the CDR3 is TGCAGTGCTAGAGATCCGGGGAGGGGGTATAGCAATCAGCCCCAGCATTTT. The encoded protein is CSARDPGRGYSNQPQHF.

The chain carries TRBV6-1 and TRBJ1-6; 11 bases align to TRBD1. V shed 5 bases, J shed 7 bases, and the junction held 4 bases outside the gene matches. CDR1 and CDR2 from the germline V gene are MNHNS and SASEGT. The CDR3 spans 15 residues. The CDR3 sequence: CASSRGDRGNSPLHF. In nucleotides, the CDR3 is TGTGCCAGCAGTCGGGGGGACAGGGGGAATTCACCCCTCCACTTT.

This clonotype was recorded at least ten times. This chain links TRBV4-3 with TRBJ1-5; a weak D match, TRBD1 (5 bases). The V and J ends lost 4 bases and 4 bases respectively, with 14 bases between them. The CDR3 covers 15 residues. Looked up from germline, CDR1 is LGHNA and CDR2 is YSLEER. The CDR3: CASSRSTVNNQPQHF. As DNA, the CDR3 is TGCGCCAGCAGCCGCTCGACAGTGAATAATCAGCCCCAGCATTTT.

This clonotype occurred many times. The genes are TRBV24-1 and TRBJ2-2; possibly TRBD1 or TRBD2 for D (6 bases each). In germline, CDR1 is KGHDR, CDR2 SFDVKD. Trimming pared 3 bases from V and 6 bases from J, leaving 22 bases between. CDR3 length: 18 amino acids. CDR3: CATSDRKAGTIAAGELFF. The CDR3 coding sequence is TGTGCCACCAGTGATCGCAAAGCCGGGACAATAGCGGCCGGGGAGCTGTTTTTT.

This clonotype was counted only a few times. The chain recombines TRBV20-1 with TRBJ2-7, with D unclear. Germline V gene data show CDR1 as DFQATT and CDR2 as SNEGSKA (reference sequence). The V gene lost 6 bases and the J gene lost 4 bases, with 13 bases spanning the gap. The CDR3 loop spans 12 amino acids. CDR3 coding DNA: TGCAGTGCAACCATTGCCCAGTACGAGCAGTACTTC. It yields the protein CSATIAQYEQYF.

This chain links TRBV5-1 with TRBJ2-3, with a weak D call TRBD2 (6 bases). Germline V CDR1 and CDR2: SGHRS, YFSETQ. The V end was cut by 7 bases, the J end by 6 bases, with 21 bases between. The CDR3 is 15 residues long. The CDR3 reads CASGVSGDFADTQYF. The CDR3, as DNA: TGCGCCAGCGGGGTTTCTGGGGACTTCGCGGATACGCAGTATTTT.